This is a list of T cell receptor beta chains from one sample in a study of shared clonotypes between healthy human individuals. The data were produced by immunoSEQ multiplex PCR, yet TCRdb's version contains in-frame clones alone and is incomplete. The repertoire includes roughly 770,000 clones, roughly 96% of them detected once, and around 0.21% sits in the top ten. The sequenced sample consisted of naive CD8+ T cells sorted from blood. These receptor sequences come from a man between 25 and 39 years old in good health. Each CDR3 is given with its conserved first and last residue. The D gene is left open where the match is weak. Some rows mark clone size as missing; the rest say once, few, many or name a class of expanded clone.

D,J,V,size,DNA,CDR3
-,TRBJ2-7,TRBV27,-,TGTGCCAGCAGTCCACTAGGTTATCACGAGCAGTACTTC,CASSPLGYHEQYF
-,TRBJ2-1,TRBV9,-,TGTGCCAGCAGCCGGGACGGGGACTACAATGAGCAGTTCTTC,CASSRDGDYNEQFF
TRBD1,TRBJ2-3,TRBV27,once,TGTGCCAGCAGTTCTGGGACAGGTTACGTGGGGGATACGCAGTATTTT,CASSSGTGYVGDTQYF
TRBD1,TRBJ2-7,TRBV28,-,TGTGCCAGCAGCCCTAGACAGGGGACCCACGAGCAGTACTTC,CASSPRQGTHEQYF
TRBD2,TRBJ2-1,TRBV7-9,-,TGTGCCAGCAGCTTACTAGCGGGAGAATTTGCGGATGAGCAGTTCTTC,CASSLLAGEFADEQFF
-,TRBJ2-7,TRBV7-2,-,TGTGCCAGCAGCTTAAACTTTCTCTCCTACGAGCAGTACTTC,CASSLNFLSYEQYF
TRBD2,TRBJ2-1,TRBV7-6,once,TGTGCCAGCAGCTTAGGGCTAGCGGGATCGAACCTCGGTGAGCAGTTCTTC,CASSLGLAGSNLGEQFF
TRBD2,TRBJ2-1,TRBV13,-,TGTGCCAGCAGCTTAATTAGCGGGAGGTCCTACAATGAGCAGTTCTTC,CASSLISGRSYNEQFF
TRBD1,TRBJ2-7,TRBV5-1,-,TGCGCCAGCAGCCCGGGACAGGGGAACGTTGGTGTCTACGAGCAGTACTTC,CASSPGQGNVGVYEQYF
-,TRBJ2-2,TRBV19,-,TGTGCCAGTAGTACCCATCCTAGAAGCGGACGCACCGGGGAGCTGTTTTTT,CASSTHPRSGRTGELFF
TRBD2,TRBJ2-1,TRBV11-2,-,TGTGCCAGCAGCTTAGGACTAGCGGGATTTTTGAATGAGCAGTTCTTC,CASSLGLAGFLNEQFF
-,TRBJ1-2,TRBV20-1,once,TGCAGTGTCGGCAGGAGCTATGGCTACACCTTC,CSVGRSYGYTF
-,TRBJ2-1,TRBV9,-,TGTGCCAGCAGCGGGGCCAACTACAATGAGCAGTTCTTC,CASSGANYNEQFF
-,TRBJ2-5,TRBV27,once,TGTGCCAGCAGCCTCGGGGGCAGGGGAGGGACCCAGTACTTC,CASSLGGRGGTQYF
-,TRBJ2-7,TRBV27,-,TGTGCCAGCAGTTTAAAATCGGGTCGCGAGCAGTACTTC,CASSLKSGREQYF
-,TRBJ2-2,TRBV6-1,-,TGTGCCAGCAGCGGTGGAATAAAAACCGGGGAGCTGTTTTTT,CASSGGIKTGELFF
-,TRBJ2-7,TRBV4-3,-,TGCGCCAGCAGCCAAGAACGGGCGGGACTCGACGTCGAGCAGTACTTC,CASSQERAGLDVEQYF
TRBD1,TRBJ1-2,TRBV19,-,TGTGCCAGTAGTTACCGTTGGACAGGGGGCGGCTATGGCTACACCTTC,CASSYRWTGGGYGYTF
TRBD2,TRBJ2-1,TRBV7-9,-,TGTGCCAGCAGCTCCTTAGCGGGAAGCTACAATGAGCAGTTCTTC,CASSSLAGSYNEQFF
-,TRBJ2-1,TRBV7-8,once,TGTGCCAGCAGCTTAGGGTATGCGGCGGGACTCGGCAATGAGCAGTTCTTC,CASSLGYAAGLGNEQFF
TRBD2,TRBJ2-7,TRBV11-2,-,TGTGCCAGCAGCTTGCTAGCGGGAGGCTACGAGCAGTACTTC,CASSLLAGGYEQYF
-,TRBJ2-7,TRBV28,-,TGTGCCAGCAGTTTCGGCTACGAGCAGTACTTC,CASSFGYEQYF
TRBD1,TRBJ2-3,TRBV11-2,-,TGTGCCAGCAGCTTAGCCGGGCAGGGGGCGGCCGCAGATACGCAGTATTTT,CASSLAGQGAAADTQYF
TRBD2,TRBJ2-7,TRBV2,-,TGTGCCAGCAGTCAGACTAGCGGTTTAACCTACGAGCAGTACTTC,CASSQTSGLTYEQYF
-,TRBJ2-7,TRBV7-6,-,TGTGCCAGCAGCTTAGGGGCAGGCGGCTACGAGCAGTACTTC,CASSLGAGGYEQYF
TRBD1,TRBJ2-1,TRBV9,-,TGTGCCAGCAGCGTAGAACGTAGGACAGGGGGTACGCATGAGCAGTTCTTC,CASSVERRTGGTHEQFF
-,TRBJ2-5,TRBV27,-,TGTGCCAGCAGTTCGTCCTACAGGGTTCAAGAGACCCAGTACTTC,CASSSSYRVQETQYF
TRBD1,TRBJ1-5,TRBV4-1,-,TGCGCCAGCAGCCAAACCCAGACAGGGGAGAATCAGCCCCAGCATTTT,CASSQTQTGENQPQHF
-,TRBJ2-1,TRBV11-2,-,TGTGCCAGCAGCTTCCTTAGTTGGAATGAGCAGTTCTTC,CASSFLSWNEQFF
TRBD1,TRBJ2-1,TRBV2,-,TGTGCCAGCAGGGATTACCGGGACAGCCCTAACAATGAGCAGTTCTTC,CASRDYRDSPNNEQFF
TRBD1,TRBJ1-2,TRBV4-3,-,TGCGCCAGCAGCCGGGGACAGGGAGAAGCTAACTATGGCTACACCTTC,CASSRGQGEANYGYTF
-,TRBJ1-1,TRBV27,-,TGTGCCAGCAGGAAACCGGGCCTTGAAGCTTTCTTT,CASRKPGLEAFF
-,TRBJ2-1,TRBV9,-,TGTGCCAGCAGCGGACAGGACAATGAGCAGTTCTTC,CASSGQDNEQFF
-,TRBJ2-7,TRBV29-1,-,TGCAGCGTCTCCAACAGGGTCTCAGAAGAGCAGTACTTC,CSVSNRVSEEQYF
-,TRBJ2-7,TRBV6-5,-,TGTGCCAGCAGTTACTCGTTTGACAGCTCCTACGAGCAGTACTTC,CASSYSFDSSYEQYF
TRBD1,TRBJ1-4,TRBV9,-,TGTGCCAGCAGCGTATTGGGACAGGATTTCCTGCATCCTGAAAAACTGTTTTTT,CASSVLGQDFLHPEKLFF
-,TRBJ2-1,TRBV9,-,TGTGCCAGCAGCGTAGACGGCAGGAGCAATGAGCAGTTCTTC,CASSVDGRSNEQFF
-,TRBJ2-5,TRBV7-9,-,TGTGCCAGCAGTTCTACCCAGACTAGTTTGGAGACCCAGTACTTC,CASSSTQTSLETQYF
TRBD2,TRBJ2-2,TRBV11-3,-,TGTGCCAGCAGCCCCGGGACTAGCGGGAGGAACACCGGGGAGCTGTTTTTT,CASSPGTSGRNTGELFF
TRBD2,TRBJ2-3,TRBV27,-,TGTGCCAGCAGCCTGGGACTATCCACGCAGTATTTT,CASSLGLSTQYF
-,TRBJ2-7,TRBV6-4,-,TGTGCCAGCAGTCCGGGTCCAGGAATGGAGCAGTACTTC,CASSPGPGMEQYF